The 28 T cell receptor beta chains below all came from one sample that was sequenced in a study of blood T cells in healthy people across ages. Using a J-beta primer mix together with a sample-barcoded 5' primer, a second PCR was run for roughly 6 to 12 cycles. TCRdb re-called the 5' RACE reads with MiXCR, one entry per CDR3 protein. The sample includes around 1,000,000 distinct CDR3 sequences, roughly two fifths of them seen just once. The sequencing input was blood. Receptors were obtained from a man younger than 35 in good health.

The chain joins TRBV4-3 to TRBJ2-7; D might be TRBD1 (5 bases). Germline assignment: CDR1 LGHNA and CDR2 YSLEER. CDR3 size: 16 residues. The V end was cut by 0 bases, the J end by 7 bases, with 19 bases between. CDR3 DNA sequence: TGCGCCAGCAGCCAAGATCCCCGACAGCTATACAATGAGCAGTACTTC. It translates to CASSQDPRQLYNEQYF.

This clonotype was recorded only once. The gene calls are TRBV10-2 and TRBJ2-3, with D perhaps assigned TRBD1 or TRBD2 (5 bases each). The V end lost 3 bases, the J end lost 2 bases, and 15 bases lay between the germline ends. Per germline, CDR1 WSHSY and CDR2 SAAADI. This CDR3 region has 16 residues. The CDR3 spells CASSDRDPAFTDTQYF. The CDR3, as DNA: TGCGCCAGCAGTGATCGGGACCCAGCATTCACAGATACGCAGTATTTT.

The chain employs TRBV7-9 and TRBJ2-3; weak D call: TRBD1 (5 bases). This CDR3 spans 17 amino acids. Germline V CDR1 and CDR2: SEHNR, FQNEAQ (reference sequence). The V end lost 3 bases, the J end lost 2 bases, and 18 bases lay between the germline ends. The CDR3 DNA reads as TGTGCCAGCAGCTTTCAAGGGGAACGCGCGTACACAGATACGCAGTATTTT. Protein sequence: CASSFQGERAYTDTQYF.

The rearrangement joins TRBV13 to TRBJ2-1; the D is unclear. Germline loops: CDR1 PRHDT, CDR2 FYEKMQ (reference sequence). V dropped 5 bases and J dropped 9 bases, with 11 bases sitting between them. The CDR3 totals 12 residues. CDR3 region: CASSPKGSEQFF. CDR3 nucleotides: TGTGCCAGCAGCCCTAAGGGCAGTGAGCAGTTCTTC.

This clonotype turned up a few times. CDR3 nucleotides: TGTGCCAGCAGTTACGCGGGGGGCTCTAATGAAAAACTGTTTTTT. This translates into CASSYAGGSNEKLFF. The rearrangement uses TRBV6-6 and TRBJ1-4; D is possibly TRBD1 (6 bases). CDR1 is MNHNY, CDR2 SVGAGI, per germline (reference sequence). This CDR3 is built from 15 residues. V shed 2 bases and J shed 3 bases, with 10 bases lying between them.

This clonotype has more than one count but fewer than ten. The chain joins TRBV11-2 to TRBJ2-1; D unclear. With 0 bases removed from V and 2 bases from J, the gap between germline ends came to 8 bases. The germline CDR1 and CDR2 sequences are SGHAT and FQNNGV. The CDR3 is 15 residues long. CDR3 DNA sequence: TGTGCCAGCAGCTTAGATACGGTTGCCTACAATGAGCAGTTCTTC. This gives the protein CASSLDTVAYNEQFF.

This clonotype has only a few counts. The CDR3 nucleotides are TGTGCCAGCAGCTTGTGGGGGACAGGAGAGTTCGTGGATGGCTACACCTTC. Translated: CASSLWGTGEFVDGYTF. This chain connects TRBV7-2 to TRBJ1-2; 8 positions agree with TRBD1. Per germline, CDR1 SGHTA and CDR2 FQGNSA. The CDR3 consists of 17 residues. Trimming cost V 3 bases and J 6 bases; bases outside gene matches: 15.

This clonotype was counted only a few times. This chain links TRBV20-1 with TRBJ2-3, with D hard to call. This CDR3 spans 14 amino acids. Germline V lookup: CDR1 DFQATT, CDR2 SNEGSKA (reference sequence). V lost 4 bases and J lost 1, with 12 bases in between. CDR3 nucleotides: TGCAGTGCTATAAGTGGAACAGGCACAGATACGCAGTATTTT. Its protein product is CSAISGTGTDTQYF.

V usage is TRBV14 and J usage is TRBJ2-6, with D possibly TRBD2 on 5 matching bases. Trimming took 5 bases from V and 0 from J, leaving 14 bases between them. Germline V gene data show CDR1 as SGHDN and CDR2 as FVKESK. The CDR3 length is 17 residues. The CDR3 loop is CASSSNGLHSGANVLTF. The CDR3 DNA follows: TGTGCCAGCAGCTCGAACGGACTTCACTCTGGGGCCAACGTCCTGACTTTC.

This chain joins TRBV12-3 or TRBV12-4 and TRBJ1-1; 9 bases are a match to TRBD1. J gave up 5 bases and V 5 bases, and 15 bases lay outside the gene matches. The CDR3 consists of 17 residues. CDR3: CASSRIAQIDRGTEAFF. The CDR3 DNA reads as TGTGCCAGCAGTCGTATCGCACAAATAGACAGGGGGACTGAAGCTTTCTTT.

This clonotype was picked up many times. The chain combines TRBV7-2 with TRBJ2-7; D is perhaps TRBD2 (5 bases). This CDR3 has 12 residues. V lost 4 bases to trimming and J lost 7 bases, with 11 bases between them. The V gene's germline CDR1 is SGHTA and CDR2 FQGNSA. CDR3 loop: CASSSSGNEQYF. The DNA of the CDR3 is TGTGCCAGCAGCTCGTCGGGGAATGAGCAGTACTTC.

This clonotype was detected a few times. V gene TRBV29-1 combines with J gene TRBJ2-3; D could derive from TRBD1 or TRBD2 (5 bases each). Germline V gives CDR1 SQVTM, CDR2 ANQGSEA. This CDR3 contains 14 residues. V dropped 1 base and J dropped 7 bases, with 15 bases sitting between them. The CDR3 reads CSVEVRGLIHTQYF. The DNA for the CDR3 is TGCAGCGTTGAAGTGAGGGGCCTCATCCATACGCAGTATTTT.

The CDR3 sequence: CASSSQGPDTEAFF. CDR3 DNA: TGTGCCAGCAGCTCGCAGGGACCGGACACTGAAGCTTTCTTT. The chain joins TRBV7-9 to TRBJ1-1, with D possibly being TRBD1 (5 bases). Trimming stripped 4 bases from V and 3 bases from J, with 12 bases between. CDR1 is SEHNR, CDR2 FQNEAQ, per germline (reference sequence). This CDR3 has 14 amino acids. The full variable domain, with the rest looked up from reference TRBV7-9 and TRBJ1-1, is DTGVSQNPRHKITKRGQNVTFRCDPISEHNRLYWYRQTLGQGPEFLTYFQNEAQLEKSRLLSDRFSAERPKGSFSTLEIQRTEQGDSAMYLCASSSQGPDTEAFFGQGTRLTVV.

This clonotype has more than one count but fewer than ten. The genes are TRBV11-2 and TRBJ2-7; D perhaps matches TRBD1 (6 bases). V lost 3 bases to trimming and J lost 4 bases, with 10 bases between them. The germline CDR1 and CDR2 sequences are SGHAT and FQNNGV. This CDR3 contains 13 residues. The CDR3 loop reads CASSLGAEYEQYF. The CDR3 nucleotides read TGTGCCAGCAGCTTGGGGGCAGAATACGAGCAGTACTTC.

This chain connects TRBV10-3 to TRBJ2-3; tentatively, D is TRBD1 (6 bases). Trimming took 0 bases from V and 5 from J, leaving 12 bases between them. This CDR3 has 15 residues. Looked up from germline, CDR1 is ENHRY and CDR2 is SYGVKD. CDR3: CAISESGRGRDTQYF. In DNA form, the CDR3 reads TGTGCCATCAGTGAGTCGGGCAGGGGAAGAGATACGCAGTATTTT.

This clonotype was seen more than once but under ten times. This chain uses TRBV4-3 with TRBJ2-3; 7 nucleotides line up with TRBD2. CDR3 size: 16 residues. V lost 1 base and J lost 3; bases outside the gene matches: 7. Germline CDR1 reads LGHNA; CDR2 reads YSLEER. CDR3 residues: CASSQARTSITDTQYF. The CDR3 DNA sequence: TGCGCCAGCAGCCAAGCCAGGACTAGTATTACAGATACGCAGTATTTT.

Regarding this clonotype: A read error may account for a junction end that differs from germline. The chain is built from TRBV12-3 or TRBV12-4 and TRBJ1-3, with a tentative D call TRBD1 (5 bases). This CDR3 comprises 16 residues. As DNA, the CDR3 is TGTGCCAGCAGCCGAATAGACAGTGGGGCTGGAAACACCCTATATTTT. Protein sequence: CASSRIDSGAGNTLYF.

This clonotype has just a few counts. This rearrangement joins TRBV14 to TRBJ1-5; D gene uncertain. Germline V lookup: CDR1 SGHDN, CDR2 FVKESK. The V end lost 0 bases, the J end lost 7 bases, and 10 bases lay between the germline ends. This CDR3 has 14 amino acids. The CDR3 is CASSQDWGLQPQHF. The CDR3 DNA reads as TGTGCCAGCAGCCAAGATTGGGGTCTCCAGCCCCAGCATTTT.

This chain connects TRBV18 to TRBJ1-1; D ambiguous. Trimming took off 3 bases at V and 4 bases at J, with 18 bases between the two ends. The V gene's germline CDR1 is KGHSH and CDR2 LQKENI. The CDR3 length is 16 residues. CDR3 amino acids: CASSPLGWIGGTEAFF. In nucleotides, the CDR3 is TGTGCCAGCTCACCGCTCGGTTGGATCGGCGGCACTGAAGCTTTCTTT.

This chain links TRBV12-3 or TRBV12-4 with TRBJ2-3; 7 positions agree with TRBD1. The CDR3 contains 15 residues. V gave up 5 bases and J gave up 4 bases; unmatched junction bases: 9. The CDR3: CASSPGQVNADTQYF. Here the CDR3 DNA reads TGTGCCAGCAGTCCAGGACAGGTGAACGCAGATACGCAGTATTTT.

The table lists this clonotype with many counts. The V and J genes are TRBV7-9 and TRBJ1-2; 7 bases line up with TRBD1. The CDR3 spans 17 residues. Germline V gives CDR1 SEHNR, CDR2 FQNEAQ (reference sequence). V shed 5 bases, J shed 4 bases, and the junction held 16 bases outside the gene matches. The CDR3 sequence is CASSQTSWDSVAYGYTF. The CDR3 DNA reads TGTGCCAGCAGCCAAACCTCTTGGGACAGTGTTGCCTATGGCTACACCTTC.

This chain connects TRBV10-3 to TRBJ1-3; D remains unclear. Germline CDR1 and CDR2: ENHRY and SYGVKD. This CDR3 has 12 residues. V was shortened by 10 bases and J by 4 bases, with 11 bases between the two germline ends. The CDR3 nucleotides are TGTGCCAGCCACTCTGGAGGAAACACCATATATTTT. Residues: CASHSGGNTIYF.

The chain uses TRBV18 and TRBJ1-2; TRBD1 matches at 7 bases. There are 15 residues in the CDR3. Germline V gives CDR1 KGHSH, CDR2 LQKENI. Trimming removed 4 bases from V and 0 bases from J; junction bases left unmatched: 5. The CDR3 spells CASSLDREPNYGYTF. The CDR3 bases are TGTGCCAGCTCACTCGACAGGGAACCTAACTATGGCTACACCTTC.

This CDR3 reads CASSYAWGNTEAFF. CDR3 coding DNA: TGTGCCAGCAGTTACGCCTGGGGGAACACTGAAGCTTTCTTT. The chain links TRBV6-2 or TRBV6-3 to TRBJ1-1; D not certain. CDR1 MNHEY and CDR2 SVGEGT come from the germline V gene. Trimming took off 2 bases at V and 1 base at J, with 8 bases between the two ends. The CDR3 loop spans 14 amino acids.

This clonotype was seen many times. The chain recombines TRBV6-5 with TRBJ2-3, with D possibly TRBD1 on 6 matching bases. Germline V gives CDR1 MNHEY, CDR2 SVGAGI. Trimming left V 2 bases short and J 0 bases short, with 12 bases between. CDR3 size: 16 residues. The CDR3 spells CASSYETGLSTDTQYF. Here the CDR3 DNA reads TGTGCCAGCAGTTACGAGACAGGATTAAGCACAGATACGCAGTATTTT.

The chain uses TRBV4-3 and TRBJ2-1; 8 nucleotides line up with TRBD1. Trimming cost V 0 bases and J 6 bases; bases outside gene matches: 4. Germline CDR1 is LGHNA and CDR2 is YSLEER. CDR3 length equals 15 residues. Here the CDR3 reads CASSQDRGRINEQFF. The CDR3 DNA sequence: TGCGCCAGCAGCCAAGACAGGGGGCGCATCAATGAGCAGTTCTTC.

In this sample, this clonotype turned up a few times. The chain employs TRBV5-1 and TRBJ2-7, with D possibly TRBD2 on 6 matching bases. Germline loops: CDR1 SGHRS, CDR2 YFSETQ. Trimming took 5 bases from V and 3 from J, leaving 12 bases between them. There are 13 residues in the CDR3. Written as DNA, the CDR3 is TGCGCCAGCAGGGGAGGTGGGTTCTACGAGCAGTACTTC. This sequence encodes CASRGGGFYEQYF. The variable domain in full, with the rest retrieved from reference TRBV5-1 and TRBJ2-7, is KAGVTQTPRYLIKTRGQQVTLSCSPISGHRSVSWYQQTPGQGLQFLFEYFSETQRNKGNFPGRFSGRQFSNSRSEMNVSTLELGDSALYLCASRGGGFYEQYFGPGTRLTVT.

Of note for this clonotype: A much larger clone lies one base from this, so it may be a read error. The V and J genes are TRBV6-2 or TRBV6-3 and TRBJ1-1; possible D gene TRBD1, 5 bases. In germline, CDR1 is MNHEY, CDR2 SVGEGT. This CDR3 is 16 amino acids long. The CDR3 protein is CANSYRLDTLNTEAFF. As DNA, the CDR3 is TGTGCCAACAGTTACCGTTTGGACACCCTGAACACTGAAGCTTTCTTT.